These 11 T cell receptor beta chains came from one sample sequenced in a study of post-analysis software for immune sequencing data. Findings and limits, study-wide: Elevated frequency relative to controls characterized about 5 TRBV segments in patients, TRBV5-6, TRBV5-1 and TRBV20-1 among them.

What these receptors recognize is not known. Unique molecular identifiers were built into the TCR beta cDNA libraries. Each CDR3 protein is one row after TCRdb ran MiXCR on the PCR reads. This repertoire shows a few hundred thousand distinct CDR3 sequences, 36% found once; its top ten account for less than 6%. The sample was blood. These TCRs come from a girl between 10 and 17 years old with multiple sclerosis.

In this sample, this clonotype turned up many times. The chain combines TRBV20-1 with TRBJ2-5; 10 nucleotides line up with TRBD2. CDR1 is DFQATT and CDR2 is SNEGSKA in the germline V gene (reference sequence). The V gene end was trimmed by 7 bases and the J gene end by 1 base; junction bases not matched to a gene: 9. CDR3 length equals 15 residues. The CDR3 nucleotides are TGCAGTGTTAGGGACTGGACTAGCGGCCAAGAGACCCAGTACTTC. Translating it yields CSVRDWTSGQETQYF.

At least ten counts were recorded for this clonotype. This chain connects TRBV20-1 to TRBJ2-1; D perhaps matches TRBD1 (5 bases). Germline V lookup: CDR1 DFQATT, CDR2 SNEGSKA (reference sequence). The CDR3 length is 12 residues. V dropped 3 bases and J dropped 5 bases, with 8 bases sitting between them. The DNA for the CDR3 is TGCAGTGCTAGCCCGGACAACAATGAGCAGTTCTTC. It translates to CSASPDNNEQFF.

This clonotype came up many times. CDR3 in DNA: TGCGCCAGCAGACCTCCGGGACTTCACACAGATACGCAGTATTTT. Protein sequence: CASRPPGLHTDTQYF. The chain uses TRBV5-1 and TRBJ2-3, with D perhaps matching TRBD2 (6 bases). CDR1 and CDR2 (germline): SGHRS, YFSETQ. The CDR3 totals 15 residues. The V gene lost 5 bases and the J gene lost 2 bases, with 15 bases spanning the gap. Based on the CDR3 plus reference TRBV5-1 and TRBJ2-3, the full variable domain is KAGVTQTPRYLIKTRGQQVTLSCSPISGHRSVSWYQQTPGQGLQFLFEYFSETQRNKGNFPGRFSGRQFSNSRSEMNVSTLELGDSALYLCASRPPGLHTDTQYFGPGTRLTVL.

This CDR3 is CASSKDSSSGNTIYF. For the CDR3, the DNA is TGTGCCAGCAGTAAAGACAGCAGCTCTGGAAACACCATATATTTT. V usage is TRBV12-3 or TRBV12-4 and J usage is TRBJ1-3, with a tentative D call TRBD1 (5 bases). The CDR3 has 15 amino acids. V dropped 5 bases and J dropped 0 bases, with 11 bases sitting between them.

This chain uses TRBV5-1 with TRBJ2-2, with 7 bases fitting TRBD2. CDR3 length: 16 residues. The trim removed 3 bases at V and 0 bases at J, leaving 5 bases unmatched. Germline CDR1 reads SGHRS; CDR2 reads YFSETQ. The CDR3 DNA is TGCGCCAGCAGCTGGGCCGGGACTACGAACACCGGGGAGCTGTTTTTT. Its protein product is CASSWAGTTNTGELFF.

This clonotype was seen many times. The rearrangement uses TRBV5-1 and TRBJ2-3; D ambiguous. V gave up 0 bases and J gave up 2 bases, with 4 bases separating them. Germline CDR1 is SGHRS and CDR2 is YFSETQ. The CDR3 loop spans 13 amino acids. CDR3 protein: CASSLADTDTQYF. DNA for the CDR3: TGCGCCAGCAGCTTGGCGGACACAGATACGCAGTATTTT.

In the case of this clonotype: A read error is possible here, since a much larger clone lies one base away. The chain couples TRBV5-5 to TRBJ2-1; D remains ambiguous. This CDR3 region has 17 residues. CDR1 is SGHKS, CDR2 YYEKEE, per germline (reference sequence). The CDR3: CASSLEPLGSSCNEQFF. The CDR3 DNA reads as TGTGCCAGCAGCTTGGAGCCACTCGGTAGCTCCTGCAATGAGCAGTTCTTC. Based on the CDR3 plus reference TRBV5-5 and TRBJ2-1, the full variable domain is DAGVTQSPTHLIKTRGQQVTLRCSPISGHKSVSWYQQVLGQGPQFIFQYYEKEERGRGNFPDRFSARQFPNYSSELNVNALLLGDSALYLCASSLEPLGSSCNEQFFGPGTRLTVL.

This clonotype was observed many times. This chain links TRBV7-2 with TRBJ1-1; weak D call: TRBD1 (5 bases). The V gene lost 8 bases and the J gene lost 4 bases, with 11 bases spanning the gap. The CDR3 spans 12 residues. Germline V gives CDR1 SGHTA, CDR2 FQGNSA. The CDR3: CASGRGITEAFF. CDR3 DNA sequence: TGTGCCAGCGGGCGGGGGATCACTGAAGCTTTCTTT.

This chain joins TRBV6-5 and TRBJ1-1, with 9 positions matching TRBD1. The V gene's germline CDR1 is MNHEY and CDR2 SVGAGI. The CDR3 is 12 amino acids. Unmatched junction bases numbered 8, after V lost 6 bases and J lost 12 bases. In nucleotides, the CDR3 is TGTGCCAGCAGCTATAGGGGACAGGGAACTTTCTTT. Protein product: CASSYRGQGTFF.

The V call is TRBV5-6, the J call TRBJ2-7; D gene unclear. The CDR3 extends over 12 amino acids. The germline V and J ends were trimmed by 2 bases and 3 bases, with 6 bases remaining between them. CDR1 SGHDT and CDR2 YYEEEE come from the germline V gene. The CDR3 is CASSLTDYEQYF. Written as DNA, the CDR3 is TGTGCCAGCAGCTTAACGGACTACGAGCAGTACTTC.

This clonotype appeared once. A single base separates this from a much larger clone, so it may be a read error. This chain connects TRBV4-1 to TRBJ1-1, with D perhaps TRBD1 (6 bases). This CDR3 is built from 15 residues. CDR1 and CDR2 from the germline V gene are MGHRA and YSYEKL. Between the trimmed V and J ends, which lost 4 bases and 1 base, there was a span of 13 bases. The CDR3 DNA reads TGCGCCAGCAGCCGCCGCGGACAGAAGAACACTGAAGCTTTCTTT. This sequence encodes CASSRRGQKNTEAFF.